This T cell receptor beta chain was captured in a study of control samples from healthy donors and cancer patients. Using immunoSEQ multiplex PCR, the repertoire was profiled, and TCRdb retains in-frame clones only, with some absent. The sample contains about 170,000 clones, 91% of which appear only once. The CDR3 spans 14 residues. CDR1 is MNHEY, CDR2 SMNVEV, per germline (reference sequence). V was clipped by 3 bases and J by 0 bases, with 7 bases between them. The sequencing sample was made of blood. This sequence joins TRBV27 and TRBJ2-3; perhaps TRBD1 as D (6 bases). The sequence was obtained from a woman aged 30 to 39 in good health. In DNA form, the CDR3 reads TGTGCCAGCAGTTTGGGGGCTAGCACAGATACGCAGTATTTT. It translates to CASSLGASTDTQYF.